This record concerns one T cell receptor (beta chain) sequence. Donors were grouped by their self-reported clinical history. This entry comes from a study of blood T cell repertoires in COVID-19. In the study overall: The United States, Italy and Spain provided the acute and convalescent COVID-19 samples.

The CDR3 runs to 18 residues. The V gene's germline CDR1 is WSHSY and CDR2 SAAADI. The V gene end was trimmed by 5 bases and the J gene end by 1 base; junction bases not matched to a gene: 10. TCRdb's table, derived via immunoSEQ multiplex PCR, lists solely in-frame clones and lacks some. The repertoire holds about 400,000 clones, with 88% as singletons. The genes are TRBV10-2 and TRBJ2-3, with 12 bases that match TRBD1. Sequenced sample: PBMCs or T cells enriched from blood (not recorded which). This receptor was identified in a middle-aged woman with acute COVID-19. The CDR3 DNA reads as TGCGCCAGCAGTACGGGACAGGGGGCGGGATGGCGCACAGATACGCAGTATTTT. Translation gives CASSTGQGAGWRTDTQYF.